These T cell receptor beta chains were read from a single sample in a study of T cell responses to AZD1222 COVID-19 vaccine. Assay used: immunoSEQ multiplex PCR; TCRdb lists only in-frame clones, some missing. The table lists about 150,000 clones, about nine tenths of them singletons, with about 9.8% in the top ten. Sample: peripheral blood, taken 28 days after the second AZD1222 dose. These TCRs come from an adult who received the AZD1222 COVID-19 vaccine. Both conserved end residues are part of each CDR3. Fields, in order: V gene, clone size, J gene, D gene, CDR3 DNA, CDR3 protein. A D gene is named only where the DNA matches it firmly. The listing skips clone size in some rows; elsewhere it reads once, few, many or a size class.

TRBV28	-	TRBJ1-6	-	TGTGCCAGCAGACCCCAGGGACCCAATAATTCACCCCTCCACTTT	CASRPQGPNNSPLHF
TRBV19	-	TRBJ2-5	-	TGTGCCAGTAGTATAGATCTGGGAGTGGGCCTCGAGACCCAGTACTTC	CASSIDLGVGLETQYF
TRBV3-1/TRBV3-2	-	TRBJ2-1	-	TGTGCCAGCAGCCAGGGACGACAGCAGTTCTTC	CASSQGRQQFF
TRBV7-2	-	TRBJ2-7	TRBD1	TGTGCCAGCAGCAACCGGGACAGGAAAGGCGAGCAGTACTTC	CASSNRDRKGEQYF
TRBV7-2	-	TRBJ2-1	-	TGTGCCAGCAGCACTCCCGGGGGCGAGCAGTTCTTC	CASSTPGGEQFF
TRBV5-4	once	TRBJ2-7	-	TGTGCCAGCAGCTGGGGGGACTCCTCCTACGAGCAGTACTTC	CASSWGDSSYEQYF
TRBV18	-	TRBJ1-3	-	TGTGCCAGCTCACTACAGACACCGAGCTCTGGAAACACCATATATTTT	CASSLQTPSSGNTIYF
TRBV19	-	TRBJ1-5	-	TGTGCCAGTAGTATAGACAGGGGTAGCAATCAGCCCCAGCATTTT	CASSIDRGSNQPQHF
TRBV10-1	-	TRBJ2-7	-	TGCGCCAGCAAATCACCCAGACCCTACGAGCAGTACTTC	CASKSPRPYEQYF
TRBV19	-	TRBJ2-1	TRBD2	TGTGCCAGTAGTATATCGAGCGGGAGGAATGAGCAGTTCTTC	CASSISSGRNEQFF
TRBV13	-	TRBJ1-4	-	TGTGCCAGCAGCTTAGGGTCCTCGGGGGCTAATGAAAAACTGTTTTTT	CASSLGSSGANEKLFF
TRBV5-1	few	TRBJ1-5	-	TGCGCCAGCAGCTTGGACAGCAATCAGCCCCAGCATTTT	CASSLDSNQPQHF
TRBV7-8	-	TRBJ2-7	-	TGTGCCAGCAGCCTTAGGAAGACTGCCTACGAGCAGTACTTC	CASSLRKTAYEQYF
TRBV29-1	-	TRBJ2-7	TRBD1	TGCAGCGCTCCGGGACAGGGGGCCAACGAGCAGTACTTC	CSAPGQGANEQYF
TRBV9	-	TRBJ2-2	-	TGTGCCAGCAGCGTTGGGGGGAGAAACACCGGGGAGCTGTTTTTT	CASSVGGRNTGELFF
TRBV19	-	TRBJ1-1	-	TGTGCCAGTAGTATAAGGGAGCGCGGCACTGAAGCTTTCTTT	CASSIRERGTEAFF
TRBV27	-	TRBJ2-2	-	TGTGCCAGCAGTTTGTGGGGGACCGGGGAGCTGTTTTTT	CASSLWGTGELFF
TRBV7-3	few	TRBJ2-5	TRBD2	TGTGCCAGCAGCTGGCGGCTAGCGGAAGAGACCCAGTACTTC	CASSWRLAEETQYF
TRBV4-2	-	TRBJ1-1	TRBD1	TGTGCCAGCAGCCGACCGGGACAGGGCCCTGAAGCTTTCTTT	CASSRPGQGPEAFF
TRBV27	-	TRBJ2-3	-	TGTGCCAGCAGTTCCCCGGGCACAGATACGCAGTATTTT	CASSSPGTDTQYF
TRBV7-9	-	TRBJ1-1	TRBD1	TGTGCCAGCAGCTCTTTGACAGGGGTCCCTGAAGCTTTCTTT	CASSSLTGVPEAFF
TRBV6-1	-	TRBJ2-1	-	TGTGCCAGCAGTGAAGCGCGGCTGGGGAATGAGCAGTTCTTC	CASSEARLGNEQFF
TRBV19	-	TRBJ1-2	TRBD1	TGTGCCAGTAGTATGAGGGACAGGGGGCCGTATGGCTACACCTTC	CASSMRDRGPYGYTF
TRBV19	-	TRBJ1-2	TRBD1	TGTGCCAGTAGCACACAGGGGTTCCTGAGTGGCTACACCTTC	CASSTQGFLSGYTF
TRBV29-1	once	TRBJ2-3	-	TGCAGCGTTGAGGGGGGAGGCTGGGCAGATACGCAGTATTTT	CSVEGGGWADTQYF
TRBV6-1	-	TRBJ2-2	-	TGTGCCAGCAGTGAATTAGGGGCCGGGGAGCTGTTTTTT	CASSELGAGELFF
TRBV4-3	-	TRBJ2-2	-	TGCGCCAGCAGCCAGGCGTGGGACACCGGGGAGCTGTTTTTT	CASSQAWDTGELFF
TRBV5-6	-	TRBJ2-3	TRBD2	TGTGCCAGCATCCAAACGGGGGGAATCACAGATACGCAGTATTTT	CASIQTGGITDTQYF
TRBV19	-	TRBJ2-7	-	TGTGCCAGTATTCAAGTTGGGCAGTACTTC	CASIQVGQYF
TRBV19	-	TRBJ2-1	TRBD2	TGTGCCAGTAGTACTCATAGCGGGAGATGGTTCTTC	CASSTHSGRWFF
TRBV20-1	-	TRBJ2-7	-	TGCAGTGCTAGTACTAGTTACTCCTACGAGCAGTACTTC	CSASTSYSYEQYF
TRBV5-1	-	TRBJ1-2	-	TGCGCCAGCAGCTTGGGGGCGGAGACGGGCTATGGCTACACCTTC	CASSLGAETGYGYTF
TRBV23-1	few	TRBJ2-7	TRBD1	TGCGCCAGCAGTCAACATGACAGGGGGAACCACGAGCAGTACTTC	CASSQHDRGNHEQYF
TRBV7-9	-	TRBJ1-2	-	TGTGCCAGCAGCCCTCGATCCTATGGCTACACCTTC	CASSPRSYGYTF
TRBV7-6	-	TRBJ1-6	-	TGTGCCAGCAGCGGACCCTCTTTGGGATCACCCCTCCACTTT	CASSGPSLGSPLHF
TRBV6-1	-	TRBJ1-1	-	TGTGCCAGCACCTGGGGGAACACTGAAGCTTTCTTT	CASTWGNTEAFF
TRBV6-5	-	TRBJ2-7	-	TGTGCCAGCAGTTACTCTACGGCTACTACCCAGCACGAGCAGTACTTC	CASSYSTATTQHEQYF
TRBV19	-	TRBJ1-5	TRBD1	TGTGCCACCACCCTGAGGGGTACAGGGGGAAGGGGGTCCAATCAGCCCCAGCATTTT	CATTLRGTGGRGSNQPQHF
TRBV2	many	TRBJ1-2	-	TGTGCCAGCAGTCAAAGGGATAACTATGGCTACACCTTC	CASSQRDNYGYTF
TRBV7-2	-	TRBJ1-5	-	TGTGCCAGCAGCCTGGGGGGGACTAGCAATCAGCCCCAGCATTTT	CASSLGGTSNQPQHF
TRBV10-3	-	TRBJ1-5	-	TGTGCCATCAGTGATCGTAATCAGCCCCAGCATTTT	CAISDRNQPQHF
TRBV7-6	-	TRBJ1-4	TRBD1	TGTGCCAGCAGCCCAACTCCGGAGCAGGGGGCGCGGAGTAATGAAAAACTGTTTTTT	CASSPTPEQGARSNEKLFF
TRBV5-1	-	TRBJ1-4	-	TGCGCCAGCAGCTCCGGGGGGACGAGTGAAAAACTGTTTTTT	CASSSGGTSEKLFF
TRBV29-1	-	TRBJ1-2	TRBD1	TGCAGCGTTGAAAGTTTACAGGGGGCTTACTATGGCTACACCTTC	CSVESLQGAYYGYTF
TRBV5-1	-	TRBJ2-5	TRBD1	TGCGCCAGCAGCTCGGGACAGGGCACCGGAGAGACCCAGTACTTC	CASSSGQGTGETQYF
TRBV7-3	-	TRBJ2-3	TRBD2	TGTGCCAGCAGTGTGACTAGCGGGACAGATACGCAGTATTTT	CASSVTSGTDTQYF
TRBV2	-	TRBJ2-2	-	TGTGCCAGCAGTGTAGAGAGGAGCGGGGAGCTGTTTTTT	CASSVERSGELFF
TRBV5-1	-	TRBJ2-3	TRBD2	TGCGCCAGCAGCGGGACTAGCGGTAGCACAGATACGCAGTATTTT	CASSGTSGSTDTQYF
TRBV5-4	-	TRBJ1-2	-	TGTGCCAGCAGAGAAGCCCCAGGGAGGACTATACATGGCTACACCTTC	CASREAPGRTIHGYTF
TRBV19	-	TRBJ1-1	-	TGTGCCAGTAGTGCAGGACAGCGGACTGAAGCTTTCTTT	CASSAGQRTEAFF
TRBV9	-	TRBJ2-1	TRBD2	TGTGCCGGCAGCGTAGAGGGACTAGCCTACAATGAGCAGTTCTTC	CAGSVEGLAYNEQFF
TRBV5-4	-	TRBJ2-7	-	TGTGCCAGCAGCGGGTACCGAAACGAGCAGTACTTC	CASSGYRNEQYF
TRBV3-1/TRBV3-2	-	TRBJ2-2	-	TGTGCCAGCAGCCAAGATCGAGGCGGCAGCCCCACCACCGGGGAGCTGTTTTTT	CASSQDRGGSPTTGELFF
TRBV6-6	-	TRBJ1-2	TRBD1	TGTGCCAGCAGTTCCCTGGACAGGAACGACTATGGCTACACCTTC	CASSSLDRNDYGYTF